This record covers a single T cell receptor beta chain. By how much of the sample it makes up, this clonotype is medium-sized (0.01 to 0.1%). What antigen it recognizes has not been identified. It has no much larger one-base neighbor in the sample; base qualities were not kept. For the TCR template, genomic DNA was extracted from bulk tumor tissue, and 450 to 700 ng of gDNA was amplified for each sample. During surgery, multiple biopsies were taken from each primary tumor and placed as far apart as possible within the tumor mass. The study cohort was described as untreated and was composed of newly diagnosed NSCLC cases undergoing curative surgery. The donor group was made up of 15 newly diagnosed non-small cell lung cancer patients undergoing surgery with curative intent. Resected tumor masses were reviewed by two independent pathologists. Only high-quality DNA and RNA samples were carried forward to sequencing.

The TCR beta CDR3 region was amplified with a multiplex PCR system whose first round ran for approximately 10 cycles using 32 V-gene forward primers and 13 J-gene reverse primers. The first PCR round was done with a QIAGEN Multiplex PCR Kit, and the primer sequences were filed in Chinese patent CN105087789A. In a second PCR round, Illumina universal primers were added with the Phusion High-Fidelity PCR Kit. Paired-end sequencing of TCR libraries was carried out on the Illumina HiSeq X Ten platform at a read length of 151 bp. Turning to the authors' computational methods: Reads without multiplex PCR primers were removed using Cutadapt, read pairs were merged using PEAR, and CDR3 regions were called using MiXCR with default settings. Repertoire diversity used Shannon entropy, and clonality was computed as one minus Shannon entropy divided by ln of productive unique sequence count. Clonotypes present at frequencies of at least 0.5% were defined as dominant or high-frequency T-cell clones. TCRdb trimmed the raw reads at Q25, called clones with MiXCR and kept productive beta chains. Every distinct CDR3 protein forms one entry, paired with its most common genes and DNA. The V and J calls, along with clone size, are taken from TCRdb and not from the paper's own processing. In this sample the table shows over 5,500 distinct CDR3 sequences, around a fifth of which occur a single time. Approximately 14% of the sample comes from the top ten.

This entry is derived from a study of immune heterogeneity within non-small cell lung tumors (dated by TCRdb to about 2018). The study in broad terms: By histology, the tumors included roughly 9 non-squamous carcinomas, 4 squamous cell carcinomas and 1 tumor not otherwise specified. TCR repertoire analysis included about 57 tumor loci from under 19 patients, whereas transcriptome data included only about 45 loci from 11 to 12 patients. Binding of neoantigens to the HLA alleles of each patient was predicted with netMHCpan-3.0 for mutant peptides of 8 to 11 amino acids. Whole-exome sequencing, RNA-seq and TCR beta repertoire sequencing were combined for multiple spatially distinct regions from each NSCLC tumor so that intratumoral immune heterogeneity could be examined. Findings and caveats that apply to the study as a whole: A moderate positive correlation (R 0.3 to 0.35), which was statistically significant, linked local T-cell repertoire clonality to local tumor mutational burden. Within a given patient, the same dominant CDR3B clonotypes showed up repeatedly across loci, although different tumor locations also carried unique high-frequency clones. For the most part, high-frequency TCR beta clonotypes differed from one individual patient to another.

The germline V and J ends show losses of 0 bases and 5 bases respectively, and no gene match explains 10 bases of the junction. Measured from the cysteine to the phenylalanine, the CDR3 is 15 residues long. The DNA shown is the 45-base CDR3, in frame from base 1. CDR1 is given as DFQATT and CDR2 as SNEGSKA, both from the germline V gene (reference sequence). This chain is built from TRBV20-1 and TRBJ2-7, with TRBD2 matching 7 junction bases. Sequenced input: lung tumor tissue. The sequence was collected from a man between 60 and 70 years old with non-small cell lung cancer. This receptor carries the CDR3 CSARDQGGSDHEQYF. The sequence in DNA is TGCAGTGCTAGAGATCAAGGCGGGAGCGACCACGAGCAGTACTTC.